This T cell receptor beta chain came from a study of STAT5B mutations in CD4+ large granular lymphocyte leukemia. Clones were sequenced by immunoSEQ multiplex PCR, and TCRdb holds only the in-frame ones, with some missing. The repertoire includes 20,000 to 25,000 clones, about 80% of them detected once, and 0.4% to 0.45% sits in the top ten. V shed 3 bases, J shed 5 bases, and the junction held 3 bases outside the gene matches. The CDR3 is 14 amino acids. Looked up from germline, CDR1 is SEHNR and CDR2 is FQNEAQ (reference sequence). V usage is TRBV7-9 and J usage is TRBJ1-4; 7 bases align to TRBD1. The TCR sequence derives from a human donor in good health. Sequenced material: CD4+ T cells from blood buffy coats. The DNA for the CDR3 is TGTGCCAGCAGCTTGGGACAGTTAAATGAAAAACTGTTTTTT. Translating it yields CASSLGQLNEKLFF. Full variable domain (missing parts from reference TRBV7-9 and TRBJ1-4): DTGVSQNPRHKITKRGQNVTFRCDPISEHNRLYWYRQTLGQGPEFLTYFQNEAQLEKSRLLSDRFSAERPKGSFSTLEIQRTEQGDSAMYLCASSLGQLNEKLFFGSGTQLSVL.